This TCR beta chain was documented in a study of shared clonotypes between healthy human individuals. Study outcomes and limitations: An expected dependence of interdonor clonotype sharing on sequencing depth was noted.

Remarks on this clone: The antigen is unknown.

The ends lost 4 bases at V and 4 bases at J; junction bases unmatched: 16. The CDR3 runs to 17 residues. Germline CDR1 reads MGHRA; CDR2 reads YSYEKL. Each replicate PCR on the sorted subsets used roughly 210 ng DNA (approximately 33,000 T cell genomes). The protocol was immunoSEQ multiplex PCR, while the TCRdb copy is restricted to in-frame clones and leaves out a portion. Among fewer than 850,000 clones, roughly 88% were seen once, and the ten largest hold roughly 36%. The V and J genes are TRBV4-1 and TRBJ2-7; TRBD1 matches at 7 bases. This TCR was sampled from a man aged 18 to 30 in good health. Some clones in this sample may be carry-over from other donors' samples. Source material: memory CD8+ T cells from PBMCs. The sample's subset: CD45RO+ cells pooled with CCR7-negative TemRA cells. CDR3 protein: CASSLKKGAVVNYEQYF. DNA for the CDR3: TGCGCCAGCAGCCTCAAGAAGGGGGCAGTTGTAAATTACGAGCAGTACTTC.